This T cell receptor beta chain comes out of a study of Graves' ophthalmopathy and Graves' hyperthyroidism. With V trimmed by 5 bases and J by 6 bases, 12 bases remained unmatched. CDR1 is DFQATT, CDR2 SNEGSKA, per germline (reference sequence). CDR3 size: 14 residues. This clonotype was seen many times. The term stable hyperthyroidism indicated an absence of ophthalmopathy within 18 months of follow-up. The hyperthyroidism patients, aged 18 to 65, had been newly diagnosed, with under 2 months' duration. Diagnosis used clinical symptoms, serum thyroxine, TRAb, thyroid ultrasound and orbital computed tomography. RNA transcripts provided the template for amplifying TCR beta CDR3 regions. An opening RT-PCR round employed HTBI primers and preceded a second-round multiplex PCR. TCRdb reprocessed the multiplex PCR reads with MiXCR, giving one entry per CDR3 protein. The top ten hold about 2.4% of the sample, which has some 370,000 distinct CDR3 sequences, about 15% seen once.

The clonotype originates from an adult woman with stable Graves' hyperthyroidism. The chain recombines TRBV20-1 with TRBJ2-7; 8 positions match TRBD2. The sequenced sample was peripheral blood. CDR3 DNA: TGCAGTGCTTCGGCTAGCGGGCAGCTCGTCGAGCAGTACTTC. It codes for CSASASGQLVEQYF.